This entry lists 5 T cell receptor beta chains sequenced from one sample in a study of T cells after yellow fever vaccination. TCRdb processed the 5' RACE reads anew with MiXCR; each CDR3 protein has one entry. Found here are hundreds of thousands of distinct CDR3 sequences, around 4% of them singletons; the top ten hold around 20%. The sample in question was PBMCs, obtained on the day of the yellow fever booster vaccination. All receptors come from a man aged 18 to 30 who received the YFV17D yellow fever vaccine.

In this sample, this clonotype turned up a few times. The gene calls are TRBV4-3 and TRBJ1-6, with TRBD1 matching over 8 bases. The CDR3 consists of 16 residues. V lost 4 bases, J lost 5 bases, and 7 bases stayed unmatched. CDR1 and CDR2 from the germline V gene are LGHNA and YSLEER. Written as DNA, the CDR3 is TGCGCCAGCAGCCCACAGACAGGGGTTAATAATTCACCCCTCCACTTT. Its protein is CASSPQTGVNNSPLHF.

The chain joins TRBV29-1 to TRBJ1-4, with no clear D. This CDR3 has 13 amino acids. Trimming stripped 7 bases from V and 0 bases from J, with 9 bases between. Germline CDR1 is SQVTM and CDR2 is ANQGSEA. The DNA of the CDR3 is TGCAGCGGTTATGCTGCAACTAATGAAAAACTGTTTTTT. Its protein product is CSGYAATNEKLFF.

This clonotype was detected many times. This rearrangement joins TRBV4-3 to TRBJ2-1; a weak D match, TRBD2 (6 bases). Germline CDR1 reads LGHNA; CDR2 reads YSLEER. V lost 0 bases, J lost 0 bases, and 12 bases lay in between. This CDR3 is built from 17 residues. The CDR3 DNA is TGCGCCAGCAGCCAAGATCTTGGGGGGAGCTCCTACAATGAGCAGTTCTTC. Its translation: CASSQDLGGSSYNEQFF.

This clonotype has only a few counts. V is TRBV30 and J is TRBJ1-1, with D hard to call. The CDR3 runs to 14 residues. CDR1 GTSNPN and CDR2 SVGIG come from the germline V gene (reference sequence). V shed 4 bases and J shed 5 bases, with 17 bases lying between them. CDR3 sequence reads: CAWNPDGRGTEAFF. CDR3 nucleotides: TGTGCCTGGAACCCGGACGGACGGGGAACTGAAGCTTTCTTT.

This clonotype was found a few times. This sequence joins TRBV3-1 and TRBJ2-1, with TRBD1 as a possible D gene (6 bases). The V end was cut by 3 bases, the J end by 0 bases, with 12 bases between. CDR3 length: 16 amino acids. The germline gives CDR1 LGHDT, CDR2 YNNKEL (reference sequence). The CDR3 sequence is CASSQDSMSSYNEQFF. DNA for the CDR3: TGTGCCAGCAGCCAGGACAGTATGAGCTCCTACAATGAGCAGTTCTTC.